The entry that follows covers one TCR beta chain sequence. Its antigen is not known. CDR3 length: 15 residues. CDR1 is KGHSH and CDR2 is LQKENI in the germline V gene. V lost 3 bases, J lost 7 bases, and 19 bases lay in between. This entry is derived from a study of identical twins. Notes on the study in general: Fewer insertions were carried by abundant cord blood beta clonotypes, but none was seen in memory repertoires. Modelling underestimated the level of out-of-frame TCR alpha sharing observed in monozygotic twins.

A universal primer binding site was introduced by template switching. The final cDNA contained unique molecular identifiers. TCRdb reprocessed the 5' RACE reads with MiXCR, giving one entry per CDR3 protein. The profile covers about 390,000 distinct CDR3 sequences, with approximately 8.7% appearing a single time and 7.5% to 9.5% taken by the ten largest. The chain recombines TRBV18 with TRBJ2-7, with D unresolved. The sequence came from a woman between 50 and 59 years old in good health. The sequencing input was naive T cells sorted from blood. CDR3 in amino acids: CASSPLRGALVEQYF. CDR3 DNA: TGTGCCAGCTCACCCCTTCGTGGTGCCCTTGTAGAGCAGTACTTC.